This T cell receptor beta chain was sequenced in a study of blood T cells in healthy people across ages. Overall study findings and caveats: Diversity figures based on one million T cells were deemed too low.

The second PCR ran about 6 to 11 cycles with a sample-barcoded 5' primer and J-beta primers. TCRdb passed the 5' RACE reads through MiXCR, listing each CDR3 protein once. The sample holds 1.5 million or so distinct CDR3 sequences, about 43% seen once. Trimming took 0 bases from V and 0 from J, leaving 18 bases between them. The CDR3 length is 18 residues. Germline lookup yields CDR1 MNHEY and CDR2 SVGEGT. As to this clonotype: Its antigen remains unknown.

No fewer than 5.5 micrograms of total RNA were isolated from every sample. The V and J genes are TRBV6-2 or TRBV6-3 and TRBJ2-7, with a weak D call TRBD2 (5 bases). Source material: blood. This TCR was sampled from a woman aged 18-30 years in good health. In nucleotides, the CDR3 is TGTGCCAGCAGTTACTCGGTCGGCGGGCAGGTGAGCTCCTACGAGCAGTACTTC. This codes for CASSYSVGGQVSSYEQYF.